Sequencing of this TCR beta chain was carried out in a study of tumor-infiltrating lymphocytes in primary liver carcinoma. Whole-study results and caveats: Reduced overlap was seen in tumor-adjacent and tumor-blood pairs versus tumor region pairs.

This clonotype was found many times. The antigen is undetermined. Extraction also yielded germline DNA, while blood RNA was obtained from unsorted whole blood. Investigators obtained approximately 4 milliliters of peripheral blood ahead of surgery. Total RNA amounting to 450 to 550 ng was the source from which TCR beta cDNA was made with a constant-region primer. Three rounds of nested multiplex PCR with slightly modified ARM-PCR produced TCR beta libraries. TCRdb re-analysed the multiplex PCR reads in MiXCR, keeping a single row per CDR3 protein. The sample lists 300,000 to 350,000 distinct CDR3 sequences, about 65% occurring once. The sample consisted of peripheral blood. The receptor comes from a man between 35 and 55 years old with primary liver carcinoma and hepatitis B virus infection.

This CDR3 reads CASSRSGGQGDEQFF. In DNA form, the CDR3 reads TGTGCCAGCAGCCGGAGTGGGGGGCAGGGCGATGAGCAGTTCTTC. This chain joins TRBV11-1 and TRBJ2-1; either TRBD1 or TRBD2 may supply D (6 bases each). The CDR3 loop spans 15 amino acids. With 5 bases removed from V and 8 bases from J, the gap between germline ends came to 19 bases. The germline V gene has CDR1 SGHAT and CDR2 FQDESV (reference sequence).